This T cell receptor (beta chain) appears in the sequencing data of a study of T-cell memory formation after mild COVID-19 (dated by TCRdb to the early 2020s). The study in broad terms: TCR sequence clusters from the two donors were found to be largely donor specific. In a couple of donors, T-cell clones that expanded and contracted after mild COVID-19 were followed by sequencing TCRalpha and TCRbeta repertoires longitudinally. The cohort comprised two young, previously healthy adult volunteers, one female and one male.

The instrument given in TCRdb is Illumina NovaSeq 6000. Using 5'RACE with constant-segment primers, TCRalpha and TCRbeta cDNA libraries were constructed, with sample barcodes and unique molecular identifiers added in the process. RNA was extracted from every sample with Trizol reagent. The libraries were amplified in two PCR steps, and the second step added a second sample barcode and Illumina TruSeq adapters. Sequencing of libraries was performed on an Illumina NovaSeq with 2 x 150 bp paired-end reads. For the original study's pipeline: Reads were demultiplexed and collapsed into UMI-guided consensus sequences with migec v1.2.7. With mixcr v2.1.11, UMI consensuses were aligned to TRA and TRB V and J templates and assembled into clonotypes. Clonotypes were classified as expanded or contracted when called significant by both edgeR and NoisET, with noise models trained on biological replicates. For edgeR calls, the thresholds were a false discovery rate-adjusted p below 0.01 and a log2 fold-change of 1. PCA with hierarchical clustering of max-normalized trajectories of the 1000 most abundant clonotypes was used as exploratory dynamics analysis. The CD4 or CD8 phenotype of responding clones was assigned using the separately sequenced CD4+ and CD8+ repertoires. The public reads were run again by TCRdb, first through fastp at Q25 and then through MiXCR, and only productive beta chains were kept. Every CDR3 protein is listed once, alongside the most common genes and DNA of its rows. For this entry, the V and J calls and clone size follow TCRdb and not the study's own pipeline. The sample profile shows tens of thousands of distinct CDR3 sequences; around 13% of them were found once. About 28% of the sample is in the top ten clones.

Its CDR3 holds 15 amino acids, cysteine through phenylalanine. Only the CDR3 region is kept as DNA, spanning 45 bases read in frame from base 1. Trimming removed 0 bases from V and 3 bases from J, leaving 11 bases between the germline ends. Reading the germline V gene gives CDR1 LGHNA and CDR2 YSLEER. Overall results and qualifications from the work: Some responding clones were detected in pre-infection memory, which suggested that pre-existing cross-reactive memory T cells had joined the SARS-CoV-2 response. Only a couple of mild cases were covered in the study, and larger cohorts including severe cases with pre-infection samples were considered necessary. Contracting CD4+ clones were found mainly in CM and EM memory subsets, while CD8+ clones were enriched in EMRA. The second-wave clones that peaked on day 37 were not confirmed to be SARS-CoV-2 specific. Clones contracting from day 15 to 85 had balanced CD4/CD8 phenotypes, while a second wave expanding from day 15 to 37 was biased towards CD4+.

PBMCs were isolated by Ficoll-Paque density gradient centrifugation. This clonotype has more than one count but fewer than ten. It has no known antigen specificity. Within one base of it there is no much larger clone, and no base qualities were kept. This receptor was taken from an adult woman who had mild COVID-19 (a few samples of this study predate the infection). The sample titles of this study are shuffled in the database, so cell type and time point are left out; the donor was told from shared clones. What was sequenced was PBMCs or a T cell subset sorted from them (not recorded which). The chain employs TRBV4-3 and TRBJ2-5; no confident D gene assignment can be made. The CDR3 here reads CASSQDLYIEETQYF. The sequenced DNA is TGCGCCAGCAGCCAAGACTTGTACATCGAAGAGACCCAGTACTTC.